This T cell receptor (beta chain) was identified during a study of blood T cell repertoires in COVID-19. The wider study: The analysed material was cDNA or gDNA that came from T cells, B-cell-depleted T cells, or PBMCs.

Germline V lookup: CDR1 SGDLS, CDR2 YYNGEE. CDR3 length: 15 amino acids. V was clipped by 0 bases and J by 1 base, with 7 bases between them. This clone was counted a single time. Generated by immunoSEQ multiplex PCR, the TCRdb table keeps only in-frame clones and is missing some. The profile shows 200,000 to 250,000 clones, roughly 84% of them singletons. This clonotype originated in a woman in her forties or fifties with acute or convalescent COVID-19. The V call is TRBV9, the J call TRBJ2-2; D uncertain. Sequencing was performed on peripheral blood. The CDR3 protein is CASSVDTKNTGELFF. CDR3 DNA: TGTGCCAGCAGCGTAGACACTAAGAACACCGGGGAGCTGTTTTTT.